This TCR beta chain came from a study of blood T cell repertoires in COVID-19. In the study overall: Sites in the United States, Italy and Spain provided acute and convalescent COVID-19 samples. Nucleic acid was either cDNA or gDNA, and it came from T cells, B-cell-depleted T cells, or PBMCs.

The CDR3 runs 16 residues. Germline-derived CDR1 and CDR2 are LGHDT and YNNKEL (reference sequence). V was shortened by 4 bases and J by 3 bases, with 19 bases between the two germline ends. Per the authors' pipeline: From reference gene primer amplification, estimates of nucleated cell counts were derived. Sequencing used immunoSEQ multiplex PCR; TCRdb keeps in-frame clones, though not all of them. The V and J calls and clone size come from that table; D and trimming were worked out from the DNA. The data show some 70,000 clones, with around 85% seen just once and more than 1.4% held by the top ten. This clone was picked up a small number of times.

This TCR came from a woman aged 55-75 years with acute or convalescent COVID-19. Sequencing was done on a sample of peripheral blood. The chain couples TRBV3-1 (or the pseudogene TRBV3-2) to TRBJ2-7; D might be TRBD2 (5 bases). The CDR3 DNA reads as TGTGCCAGCAGCCCGAATTTGCCCATCGGGGACTACGAGCAGTACTTC. Amino acid sequence: CASSPNLPIGDYEQYF.